This T cell receptor beta chain emerged from a study of blood T cell repertoires in COVID-19 (dated by TCRdb to 2018 to 2021). Background for the entire study: The collaborator samples originated in the United States, Italy and Spain and spanned the acute and convalescent phases of COVID-19. The prospective study material was composed of cDNA or gDNA derived from T cells, B-cell-depleted T cells, or PBMCs. Subjects who had been exposed to COVID-19, were actively infected with it, or had recovered from it provided the deeply sampled blood TCRbeta repertoires that made up the dataset. The repertoires were released in a freely available public database intended as a resource for research on the immune response to SARS-CoV-2. Samples came from the ongoing ImmuneRACE study (first 160 participants) plus 1,254 subjects from 6 global collaborators. A de-identified subject ID, COVID-19 status, age in years and sex were almost always included in the sample metadata. HLA class I and class II types, where available, came from metadata supplied by the sample provider rather than from assay-based typing.

Broader findings and caveats from the paper: The quantity of clinical and demographic metadata differed by source and by participant and was supplied without curation.

The collaborating institutions used their own protocols to collect whole blood in K2EDTA tubes. For TCRbeta analysis, collaborators shipped samples in one of three forms: frozen whole blood, isolated PBMCs, or DNA extracted from either of those sample types. The CDR3 runs 14 amino acids, cysteine and phenylalanine included. Left in the record is the CDR3 DNA by itself, 42 bases read in frame from the first base. The germline ends are 17 bases apart after V is trimmed by 7 bases and J by 4 bases. CDR1 and CDR2, looked up from the germline V gene (reference sequence), are PRHDT and FYEKMQ. TCRbeta CDR3 regions were amplified from genomic DNA using the immunoSEQ Assay, a bias-controlled multiplex PCR. In the paper's pipeline: Nucleated cell counts per sample were estimated from amplification of reference gene primers within the assay. Sequence reads were collapsed and filtered to measure the absolute abundance of every unique TCRbeta CDR3 rearrangement. For each sample, productive Simpson clonality was calculated as the square root of Simpson's diversity index across productive rearrangements. The source is immuneACCESS, and TCRdb retained only in-frame sequences with V and J called. Part of the clones is not carried over; for the studies checked, unresolved V genes explain less than half of this, and the remainder is unexplained. For V, J and clone size, that table is used; D and trimming come from the DNA. Present in this sample are some 260,000 clones, roughly 80% of which were seen just once. The ten largest make up about 8.1% of the sample.

Notes on this clone: What antigen it recognizes has not been identified. The sample holds no much larger clone one base away, and base qualities are not on file.

The rearrangement combines TRBV13 with TRBJ2-7; the D gene remains uncertain. The sequence was obtained from an elderly man with acute or convalescent COVID-19. The sequenced material came from peripheral blood. The DNA is as follows: TGTGCCAGCACCGTCGGCGGAACAATTTACGAGCAGTACTTC. The resulting protein is CASTVGGTIYEQYF.